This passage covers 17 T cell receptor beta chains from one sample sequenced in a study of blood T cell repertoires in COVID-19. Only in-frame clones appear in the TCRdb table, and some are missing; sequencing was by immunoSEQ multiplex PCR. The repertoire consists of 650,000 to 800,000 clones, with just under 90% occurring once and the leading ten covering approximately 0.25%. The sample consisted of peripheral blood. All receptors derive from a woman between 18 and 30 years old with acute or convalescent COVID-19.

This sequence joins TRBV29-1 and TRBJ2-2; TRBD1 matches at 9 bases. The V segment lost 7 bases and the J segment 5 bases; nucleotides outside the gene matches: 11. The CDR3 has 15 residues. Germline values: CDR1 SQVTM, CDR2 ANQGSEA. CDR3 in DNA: TGCAGCGCCAATCCGGGACAGGGAAGGACCGGGGAGCTGTTTTTT. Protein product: CSANPGQGRTGELFF.

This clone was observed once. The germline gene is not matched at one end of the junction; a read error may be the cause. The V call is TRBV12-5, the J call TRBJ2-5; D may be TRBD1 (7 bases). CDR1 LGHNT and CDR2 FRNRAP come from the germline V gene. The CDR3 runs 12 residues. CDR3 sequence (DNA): TGTGCTAGCGCCGGAGGGGGCGCGAAGTGTGACTTC. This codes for CASAGGGAKCDF.

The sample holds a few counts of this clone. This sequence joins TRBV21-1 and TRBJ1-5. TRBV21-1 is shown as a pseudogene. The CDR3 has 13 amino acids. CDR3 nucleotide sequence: TGTGCCAGCAGGAGCGGGTGGGGTTTCGTACAGCATTTT. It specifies CASRSGWGFVQHF.

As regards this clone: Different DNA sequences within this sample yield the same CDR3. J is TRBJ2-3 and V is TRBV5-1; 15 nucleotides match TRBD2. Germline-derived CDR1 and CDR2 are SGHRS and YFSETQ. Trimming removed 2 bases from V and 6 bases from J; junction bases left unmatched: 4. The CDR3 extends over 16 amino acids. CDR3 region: CASSLGLAGGPDTQYF. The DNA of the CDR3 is TGCGCCAGCAGCTTAGGACTAGCGGGGGGGCCCGATACGCAGTATTTT. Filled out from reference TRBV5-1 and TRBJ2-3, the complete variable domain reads KAGVTQTPRYLIKTRGQQVTLSCSPISGHRSVSWYQQTPGQGLQFLFEYFSETQRNKGNFPGRFSGRQFSNSRSEMNVSTLELGDSALYLCASSLGLAGGPDTQYFGPGTRLTVL.

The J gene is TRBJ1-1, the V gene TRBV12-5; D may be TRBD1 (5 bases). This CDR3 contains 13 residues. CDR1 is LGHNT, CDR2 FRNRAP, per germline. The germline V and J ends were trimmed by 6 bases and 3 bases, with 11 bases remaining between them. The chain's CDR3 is CASGVTGYTEAFF. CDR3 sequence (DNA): TGTGCTAGTGGAGTAACAGGCTACACTGAAGCTTTCTTT.

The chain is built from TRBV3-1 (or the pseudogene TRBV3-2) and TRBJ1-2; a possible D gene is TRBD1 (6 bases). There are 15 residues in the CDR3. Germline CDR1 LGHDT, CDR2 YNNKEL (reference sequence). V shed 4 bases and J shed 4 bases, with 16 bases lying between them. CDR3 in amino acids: CASSRRTAAGYGYTF. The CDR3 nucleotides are TGTGCCAGCAGCCGCCGGACAGCTGCAGGCTATGGCTACACCTTC.

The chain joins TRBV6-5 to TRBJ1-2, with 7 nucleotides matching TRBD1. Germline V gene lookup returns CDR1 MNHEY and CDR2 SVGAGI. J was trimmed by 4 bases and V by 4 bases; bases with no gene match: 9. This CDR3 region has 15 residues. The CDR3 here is CASSSQGVSVYGYTF. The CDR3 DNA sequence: TGTGCCAGCAGTTCGCAGGGGGTTAGCGTCTATGGCTACACCTTC.

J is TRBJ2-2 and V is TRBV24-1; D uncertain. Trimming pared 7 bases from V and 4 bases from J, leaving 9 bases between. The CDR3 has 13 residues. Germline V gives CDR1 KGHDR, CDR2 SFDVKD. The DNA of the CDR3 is TGTGCCACCAGCTCTTTTCTCACCGGGGAGCTGTTTTTT. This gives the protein CATSSFLTGELFF.

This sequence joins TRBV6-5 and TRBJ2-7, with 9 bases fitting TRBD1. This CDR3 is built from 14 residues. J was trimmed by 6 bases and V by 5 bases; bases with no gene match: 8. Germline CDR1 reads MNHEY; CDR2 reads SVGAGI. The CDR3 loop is CASSMTGGRGEQYF. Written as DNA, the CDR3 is TGTGCCAGCAGTATGACAGGGGGTCGTGGCGAGCAGTACTTC.

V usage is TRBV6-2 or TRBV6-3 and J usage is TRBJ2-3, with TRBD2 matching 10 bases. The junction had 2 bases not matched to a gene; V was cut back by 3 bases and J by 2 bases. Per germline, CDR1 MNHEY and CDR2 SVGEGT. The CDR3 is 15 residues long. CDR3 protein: CASSYSGGTTDTQYF. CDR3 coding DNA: TGTGCCAGCAGTTATAGCGGGGGGACCACAGATACGCAGTATTTT.

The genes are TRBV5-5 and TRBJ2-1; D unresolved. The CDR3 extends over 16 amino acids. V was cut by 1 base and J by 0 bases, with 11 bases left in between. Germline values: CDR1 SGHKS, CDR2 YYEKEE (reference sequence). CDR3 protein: CASSLRTVASYNEQFF. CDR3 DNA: TGTGCCAGCAGCTTGCGTACGGTCGCCTCCTACAATGAGCAGTTCTTC.

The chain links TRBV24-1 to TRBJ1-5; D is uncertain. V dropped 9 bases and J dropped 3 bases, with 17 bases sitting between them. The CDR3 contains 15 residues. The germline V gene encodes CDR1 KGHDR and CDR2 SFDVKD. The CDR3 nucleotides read TGTGCCACCCAAGCCACAGCGGCTTTCAATCAGCCCCAGCATTTT. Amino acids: CATQATAAFNQPQHF.

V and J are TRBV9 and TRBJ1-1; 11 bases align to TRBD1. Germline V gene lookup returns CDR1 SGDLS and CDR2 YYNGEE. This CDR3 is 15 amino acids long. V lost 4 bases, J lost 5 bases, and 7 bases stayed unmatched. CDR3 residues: CASSPGTGGWTEAFF. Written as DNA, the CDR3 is TGTGCCAGCAGCCCTGGGACAGGGGGATGGACTGAAGCTTTCTTT.

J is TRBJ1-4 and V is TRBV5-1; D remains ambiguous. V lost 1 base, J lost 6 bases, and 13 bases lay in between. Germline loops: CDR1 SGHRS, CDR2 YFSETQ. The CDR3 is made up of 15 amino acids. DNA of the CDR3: TGCGCCAGCAGCTTGATTCAGCCGGCGGATGAAAAACTGTTTTTT. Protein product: CASSLIQPADEKLFF.

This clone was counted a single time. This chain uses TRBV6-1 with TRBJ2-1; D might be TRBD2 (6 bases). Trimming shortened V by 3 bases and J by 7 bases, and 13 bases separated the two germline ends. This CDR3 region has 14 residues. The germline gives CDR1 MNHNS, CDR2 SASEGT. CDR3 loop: CASSEGGGGNEQFF. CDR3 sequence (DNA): TGTGCCAGCAGTGAGGGCGGTGGGGGGAATGAGCAGTTCTTC.

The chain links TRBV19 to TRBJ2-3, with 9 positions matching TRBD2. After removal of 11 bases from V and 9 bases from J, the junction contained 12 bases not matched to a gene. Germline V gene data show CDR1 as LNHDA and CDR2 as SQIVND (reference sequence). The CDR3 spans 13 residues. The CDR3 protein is CASMALAGNTQYF. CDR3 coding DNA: TGTGCCTCGATGGCGCTAGCGGGGAACACGCAGTATTTT.

The CDR3 coding sequence is TGTGCCATCAGTGACGGACAGCACAATCAGCCCCAGCATTTT. Its translation: CAISDGQHNQPQHF. The chain carries TRBV10-3 and TRBJ1-5, with a possible D match to TRBD1 (6 bases). The germline V gene encodes CDR1 ENHRY and CDR2 SYGVKD. The V and J ends lost 3 bases and 3 bases respectively, with 9 bases between them. This CDR3 is built from 14 residues.